Listed below are T cell receptor beta chains from one sample, sequenced in a study of blood T cell repertoires in COVID-19. The data were produced by immunoSEQ multiplex PCR, yet TCRdb's version contains in-frame clones alone and is incomplete. The table shows a few hundred thousand clones, with approximately 85% occurring only once. The sample taken for sequencing was peripheral blood. Receptors were obtained from a man over 45 with active or convalescent COVID-19. Each CDR3 is given with its conserved first and last residue.

TRBJ1-6,TRBV7-2,CASSQTSGGSYNSPLHF
TRBJ2-2,TRBV7-3,CASRMDSRRGELFF
TRBJ2-2,TRBV9,CASSLLSGAGELFF
TRBJ2-6,TRBV28,CASLGDRGISGANVLTF
TRBJ2-4,TRBV30,CAWSVLAGGRGAKNIQYF
TRBJ2-2,TRBV5-1,CASRGLAANTGELFF
TRBJ1-3,TRBV20-1,CSASSGNTIYF
TRBJ1-2,TRBV12-5,CASGLEARSYGYTF
TRBJ1-6,TRBV28,CATVLAGSPLHF
TRBJ1-2,TRBV11-1,CASSPGGQRYYGYTF
TRBJ2-7,TRBV4-1,CASSQEASDSYEQYF
TRBJ1-1,TRBV28,CASRLRGRGTEAFF
TRBJ2-1,TRBV7-9,CASSLGAGEQFF
TRBJ1-6,TRBV6-5,CASSKRQGSDSPLHF
TRBJ1-4,TRBV11-2,CASSLVAGVPENEKLFF
TRBJ2-5,TRBV25-1,CASSSRGGTQYF
TRBJ2-7,TRBV5-1,CASSRDSAEDLYF
TRBJ1-4,TRBV29-1,CSVEQPLGRTGGTNEKLFF
TRBJ2-7,TRBV6-5,CASSYSYRGTYEQYF
TRBJ2-7,TRBV1,CTSSPGLAHEQYF
TRBJ2-7,TRBV4-1,CASSQGRAVSYEQYF
TRBJ2-5,TRBV5-4,CAVGETQYF
TRBJ1-6,TRBV5-6,CASSYLDTAYNSPLHF
TRBJ2-5,TRBV4-3,CASSQEWAGTLYQETQYF
TRBJ2-2,TRBV25-1,CASSDIGGGELFF
TRBJ1-1,TRBV5-1,CAGREGESTEAFF
TRBJ2-1,TRBV9,CASSPGTGALDEQFF
TRBJ2-7,TRBV4-2,CASSQDGATYEQYF
TRBJ1-5,TRBV19,CASRRDSYSNQPQHF
TRBJ2-1,TRBV7-9,CASSFWTGGGRHNEQFF
TRBJ1-2,TRBV7-9,CASSLPTGAGYTF
TRBJ1-6,TRBV7-7,CASSSETGSPLHF
TRBJ1-1,TRBV29-1,CSVGSIRGGTEAFF
TRBJ2-5,TRBV7-8,CASSQGALGETQYF
TRBJ2-7,TRBV29-1,CSASTSGSSYEQYF
TRBJ1-4,TRBV3-1/TRBV3-2,CASSRQRGLNEKLFF
TRBJ2-7,TRBV15,CATSRDRGRTYEQYF
TRBJ1-1,TRBV5-5,CASRDWDRGTDTEAFF
TRBJ2-2,TRBV18,CATSREPPTGELFF
TRBJ1-6,TRBV21-1,CASSKGRGTGGGNSPLHF
TRBJ1-2,TRBV18,CASSPEPGQGADGYTF
TRBJ2-2,TRBV5-1,CASLAGSNTGELFF
TRBJ2-1,TRBV7-2,CASSLDRVSYNEQFF